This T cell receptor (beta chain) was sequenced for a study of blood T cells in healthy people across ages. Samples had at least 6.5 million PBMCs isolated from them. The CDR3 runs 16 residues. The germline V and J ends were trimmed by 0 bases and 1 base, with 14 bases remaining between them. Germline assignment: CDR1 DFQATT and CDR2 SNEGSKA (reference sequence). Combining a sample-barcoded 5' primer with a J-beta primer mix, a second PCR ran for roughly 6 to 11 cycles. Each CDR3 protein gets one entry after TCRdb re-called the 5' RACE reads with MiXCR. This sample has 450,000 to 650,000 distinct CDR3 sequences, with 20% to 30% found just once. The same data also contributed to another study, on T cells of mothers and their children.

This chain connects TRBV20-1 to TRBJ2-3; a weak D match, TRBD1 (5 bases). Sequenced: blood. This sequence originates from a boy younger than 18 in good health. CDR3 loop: CSARDQTRTRTDTQYF. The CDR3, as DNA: TGCAGTGCTAGAGATCAGACTCGGACACGCACAGATACGCAGTATTTT.